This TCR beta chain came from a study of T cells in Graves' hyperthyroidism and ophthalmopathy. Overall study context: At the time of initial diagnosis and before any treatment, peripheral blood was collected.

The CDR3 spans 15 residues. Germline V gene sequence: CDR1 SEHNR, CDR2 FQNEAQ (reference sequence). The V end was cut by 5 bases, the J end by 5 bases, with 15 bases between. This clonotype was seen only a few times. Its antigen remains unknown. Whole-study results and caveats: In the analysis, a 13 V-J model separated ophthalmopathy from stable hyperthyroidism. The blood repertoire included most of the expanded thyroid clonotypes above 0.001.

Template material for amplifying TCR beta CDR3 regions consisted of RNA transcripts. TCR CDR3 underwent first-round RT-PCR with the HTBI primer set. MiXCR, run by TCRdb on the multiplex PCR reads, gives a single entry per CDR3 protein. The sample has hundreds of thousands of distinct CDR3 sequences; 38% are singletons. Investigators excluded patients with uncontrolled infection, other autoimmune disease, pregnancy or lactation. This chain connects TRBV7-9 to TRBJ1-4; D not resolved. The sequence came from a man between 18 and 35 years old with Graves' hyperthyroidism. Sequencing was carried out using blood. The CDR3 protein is CASSQSHGINEKLFF. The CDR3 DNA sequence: TGTGCCAGCAGCCAAAGTCATGGGATCAATGAAAAACTGTTTTTT. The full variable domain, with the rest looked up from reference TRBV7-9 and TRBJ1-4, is DTGVSQNPRHKITKRGQNVTFRCDPISEHNRLYWYRQTLGQGPEFLTYFQNEAQLEKSRLLSDRFSAERPKGSFSTLEIQRTEQGDSAMYLCASSQSHGINEKLFFGSGTQLSVL.